This T cell receptor beta chain was retrieved from a study of CXCR3-negative and CXCR3-positive naive CD8 T cells. To note about this clonotype: Its antigen is unknown.

Findings of the study overall: TRB CDR3s of CXCR3-positive naive cells were more hydrophobic than those of CXCR3-negative naive cells.

The CDR3 contains 14 residues. CDR1 is DFQATT, CDR2 SNEGSKA, per germline (reference sequence). Researchers prepared the TRB cDNA libraries using 5' RACE with UMI labels. From its re-call of the 5' RACE reads, TCRdb lists each CDR3 protein once, without DNA. The sample totals roughly 110,000 distinct CDR3 sequences. V usage is TRBV20-1 and J usage is TRBJ2-1; checking the TCRdb D call of TRBD1 is not possible without DNA. The clonotype originates from a human donor in good health. Some clones in this sample may be carry-over from other donors' samples. The sample taken for sequencing was naive CXCR3+ CD8+ T cells from blood. The subset was: CD45RO-CCR7+CD27+CD95- naive CD8+ T cells expressing CXCR3 (TNR3+). The CDR3 sequence: CSARGPGAWNEQFF.